The present entry profiles one T cell receptor (beta chain) with its context. This clonotype was recorded at least ten times. Its binding antigen is unknown. No per-base quality is available; no much larger clone lies one base away. The axillary draining lymph nodes of breast cancer patients were the source of the lymph node samples. The entry originates in a study of breast tumors, draining lymph nodes, adjacent tissues (dated by TCRdb to 2015 to 2016). Broadly, across the study: Breast cancer patients provided tumor, adjacent nontumor tissue and axillary lymph nodes, and the study compared the TCR beta repertoires across these three sources. In human breast cancer, the study set out to evaluate how tumor, surrounding tissue and draining lymph node repertoires relate to one another and whether T cells may move between these sites. Points the paper makes about the study in general: Tumors showed preferential V and J gene usage, and their T-cell repertoire diversity fell below that of lymph nodes yet above that of nontumor tissue. The data were considered consistent with most tumor T cells being derived from the lymph node and subsequently expanding within tumor tissue. The conclusion that tumor T cells originate in lymph nodes was presented as consistent with a hypothesis rather than as directly demonstrated. Tumor and nontumor tissue repertoires were found to be significantly more similar in luminal-like than in basal-like breast cancer.

The CDR3 covers 20 residues, taking in both the cysteine and the phenylalanine. Only CDR3 DNA is held: 60 bases, read in frame from base 1. Trimming costs V 0 bases and J 0 bases, and their ends lie 23 bases apart. The germline V gene sets CDR1 to SGHRS and CDR2 to YFSETQ. Instrument on record: Illumina HiSeq 2000. Multiplex PCR amplification was used to generate the TCR beta chain libraries. High-throughput sequencing was used to analyze the amplified TCR beta chain products. TCRdb applied fastp at Q25 and MiXCR to the public reads, then kept only in-frame beta chains. Entries are consolidated by CDR3 protein sequence, retaining the most common genes and DNA. The sample table shows 200,000 to 250,000 distinct CDR3 sequences, and around 32% are seen once. More than 1.3% of the sample lies in the top ten.

The sequence joins TRBV5-1 to TRBJ2-3, and perhaps TRBD2 as D gene, on 6 matching bases. The sequence came from a female donor with breast cancer. Some clones in this sample may be carry-over from other donors' samples. Sequencing was carried out using axillary lymph node tissue. The DNA reads TGCGCCAGCAGCTTGGTTGGAGGGCCGAGGCAGAGACCTAGCACAGATACGCAGTATTTT. Its protein product is CASSLVGGPRQRPSTDTQYF. The variable domain in full, with residues beyond the CDR3 obtained from the reference TRBV5-1 and TRBJ2-3 genes, is KAGVTQTPRYLIKTRGQQVTLSCSPISGHRSVSWYQQTPGQGLQFLFEYFSETQRNKGNFPGRFSGRQFSNSRSEMNVSTLELGDSALYLCASSLVGGPRQRPSTDTQYFGPGTRLTVL.